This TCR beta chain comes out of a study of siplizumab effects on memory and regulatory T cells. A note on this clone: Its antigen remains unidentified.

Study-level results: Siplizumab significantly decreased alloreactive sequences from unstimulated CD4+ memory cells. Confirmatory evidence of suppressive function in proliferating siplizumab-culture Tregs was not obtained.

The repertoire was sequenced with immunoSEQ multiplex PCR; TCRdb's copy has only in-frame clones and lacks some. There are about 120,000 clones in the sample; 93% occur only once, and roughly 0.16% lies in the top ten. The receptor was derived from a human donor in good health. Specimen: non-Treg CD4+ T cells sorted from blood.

The CDR3 is CASSLVDRGGGSDGYTF. The CDR3 coding sequence is TGTGCCAGCAGCTTGGTGGACAGGGGAGGTGGTTCGGATGGCTACACCTTC. The chain couples TRBV5-6 to TRBJ1-2, with TRBD1 matching over 9 bases. V lost 0 bases, J lost 6 bases, and 12 bases stayed unmatched. CDR1 and CDR2 from the germline V gene are SGHDT and YYEEEE. The CDR3 covers 17 residues.